Shown below are 16 T cell receptor beta chains from a single sample sequenced in a study of T cell changes during pregnancy in multiple sclerosis. Clones were read by immunoSEQ multiplex PCR, and TCRdb kept only the in-frame ones, dropping some. The sample includes 85,000 to 100,000 clones, approximately 92% of them seen just once. Sequencing used peripheral blood, obtained in the first trimester of pregnancy. The receptors here all came from a female donor with multiple sclerosis, enrolled in a pregnancy study.

V and J are TRBV29-1 and TRBJ2-7; 11 positions agree with TRBD2. Germline V gene data show CDR1 as SQVTM and CDR2 as ANQGSEA. V shed 2 bases, J shed 5 bases, and the junction held 2 bases outside the gene matches. This CDR3 has 13 amino acids. This CDR3 is CSVERLAGHEQYF. The CDR3 DNA sequence: TGCAGCGTTGAAAGACTAGCGGGACACGAGCAGTACTTC.

This chain uses TRBV2 with TRBJ2-2; D remains ambiguous. V was clipped by 6 bases and J by 5 bases, with 13 bases between them. Germline loops: CDR1 SNHLY, CDR2 FYNNEI. The CDR3 extends over 14 amino acids. The DNA of the CDR3 is TGTGCCAGCAGAGACCCGCCGGGTACCGGGGAGCTGTTTTTT. As protein: CASRDPPGTGELFF.

The V call is TRBV10-3, the J call TRBJ2-5; weak D call: TRBD1 (5 bases). Germline CDR1 and CDR2: ENHRY and SYGVKD. This CDR3 is 16 amino acids long. Trimming removed 0 bases at V and 2 bases at J, with 13 bases between. The CDR3 region is CAISESGVQEQETQYF. The DNA of the CDR3 is TGTGCCATCAGTGAGTCTGGAGTACAGGAGCAAGAGACCCAGTACTTC.

The V call is TRBV2, the J call TRBJ2-1; TRBD1 agrees at 9 bases. This CDR3 is 16 amino acids long. Germline-derived CDR1 and CDR2 are SNHLY and FYNNEI. V shed 1 base, J shed 9 bases, and the junction held 10 bases outside the gene matches. CDR3 sequence (DNA): TGTGCCAGCAGTGAAGTCACAGGGGGCTTGTCAAGTGAGCAGTTCTTC. This codes for CASSEVTGGLSSEQFF.

J is TRBJ2-7 and V is TRBV25-1; 8 bases are a match to TRBD1. Germline V gives CDR1 MGHDK, CDR2 SYGVNS. The length of the CDR3 is 15 residues. Germline trimming cut 3 bases from V and 2 bases from J; bases unmatched to any gene: 6. The CDR3 DNA reads as TGTGCCAGCAGTGATTCCGGACAGGGTACCTACGAGCAGTACTTC. Translating it yields CASSDSGQGTYEQYF.

This chain uses TRBV20-1 with TRBJ2-5, with D uncertain. There are 11 residues in the CDR3. Trimming took 2 bases from V and 5 from J, leaving 6 bases between them. Germline CDR1 reads DFQATT; CDR2 reads SNEGSKA (reference sequence). The CDR3 coding sequence is TGCAGTGCTAGACTCCGGGAGACCCAGTACTTC. Its protein is CSARLRETQYF.

The J gene is TRBJ2-2, the V gene TRBV6-1; 9 nucleotides align to TRBD2. Germline lookup yields CDR1 MNHNS and CDR2 SASEGT. J gave up 5 bases and V 7 bases, and 5 bases lay outside the gene matches. The CDR3 has 14 amino acids. CDR3 sequence reads: CASIWREGTGELFF. Here the CDR3 DNA reads TGTGCCAGCATATGGCGGGAGGGGACCGGGGAGCTGTTTTTT.

The chain is built from TRBV27 and TRBJ2-3; 11 bases line up with TRBD2. The CDR3 runs 14 residues. The ends lost 6 bases at V and 6 bases at J; junction bases unmatched: 5. Germline V gene lookup returns CDR1 MNHEY and CDR2 SMNVEV (reference sequence). Here the CDR3 reads CASRASGGPDTQYF. The DNA for the CDR3 is TGTGCCAGCAGGGCTAGCGGGGGGCCGGATACGCAGTATTTT.

This sequence joins TRBV4-2 and TRBJ2-3, with D possibly being TRBD2 (7 bases). This CDR3 has 14 residues. Per germline, CDR1 LGHNA and CDR2 YNFKEQ. Trimming left V 4 bases short and J 5 bases short, with 13 bases between. The CDR3 DNA is TGTGCCAGCAGCCGGGGAGGGGGAGAAGATACGCAGTATTTT. It codes for CASSRGGGEDTQYF.

The chain combines TRBV7-6 with TRBJ1-2; 9 nucleotides align to TRBD1. V trimming: 5 bases; J trimming: 5 bases; junction bases outside the gene matches: 12. CDR3 length equals 16 residues. Germline loops: CDR1 SGHVS, CDR2 FNYEAQ. CDR3 nucleotides: TGTGCCAGCAGCCCAACGTACAGGGGGCCGAGGTATGGCTACACCTTC. Translated, it gives CASSPTYRGPRYGYTF.

The genes are TRBV27 and TRBJ2-3, with D possibly matching TRBD1 (6 bases). The CDR3 contains 15 residues. Germline V gives CDR1 MNHEY, CDR2 SMNVEV (reference sequence). Trimming left V 5 bases short and J 3 bases short, with 15 bases between. CDR3 amino acids: CASSEQGIRTDTQYF. The CDR3 nucleotides are TGTGCCAGCAGTGAACAGGGCATTAGAACAGATACGCAGTATTTT.

V gene TRBV7-8 combines with J gene TRBJ2-2; D remains ambiguous. Germline V CDR1 and CDR2: SGHVS, FQNEAQ. The V and J ends lost 4 bases and 2 bases respectively, with 11 bases between them. The CDR3 totals 15 residues. For the CDR3, the DNA is TGTGCCAGCAGCTCTCGGGTCCCAAACACCGGGGAGCTGTTTTTT. This gives the protein CASSSRVPNTGELFF.

The chain joins TRBV2 to TRBJ1-5; the match to TRBD1 covers 10 bases. Germline V lookup: CDR1 SNHLY, CDR2 FYNNEI. The V gene end was trimmed by 3 bases and the J gene end by 4 bases; junction bases not matched to a gene: 3. The CDR3 extends over 15 amino acids. CDR3 protein: CASSETGGGNQPQHF. For the CDR3, the DNA is TGTGCCAGCAGTGAGACAGGGGGCGGAAATCAGCCCCAGCATTTT.

This sequence joins TRBV4-3 and TRBJ2-5, with D possibly matching TRBD1 (5 bases). The V and J ends lost 0 bases and 1 base respectively, with 12 bases between them. The CDR3 runs to 16 residues. CDR1 and CDR2 from the germline V gene are LGHNA and YSLEER. The CDR3 nucleotides are TGCGCCAGCAGCCAAGAACGGGCAGGGCTCCAAGAGACCCAGTACTTC. Translating gives CASSQERAGLQETQYF.

The chain has TRBV6-5 and TRBJ1-2, with a tentative D call TRBD1 (5 bases). This CDR3 is built from 15 residues. V lost 2 bases and J lost 1, with 11 bases in between. From germline, CDR1 is MNHEY and CDR2 SVGAGI. CDR3 nucleotide sequence: TGTGCCAGCAGTTACGGTCAGGGCGGTAACTATGGCTACACCTTC. It yields the protein CASSYGQGGNYGYTF.

A few counts support this clone. The chain links TRBV23-1 to TRBJ2-1; a possible D gene is TRBD1 (5 bases). TRBV23-1 is identified as an open reading frame with a role that is uncertain. V was clipped by 0 bases and J by 10 bases, with 10 bases between them. The CDR3 contains 13 residues. The CDR3 loop is CASSQSNRGEQFF. CDR3 nucleotide sequence: TGCGCCAGCAGTCAATCGAATAGGGGAGAGCAGTTCTTC.